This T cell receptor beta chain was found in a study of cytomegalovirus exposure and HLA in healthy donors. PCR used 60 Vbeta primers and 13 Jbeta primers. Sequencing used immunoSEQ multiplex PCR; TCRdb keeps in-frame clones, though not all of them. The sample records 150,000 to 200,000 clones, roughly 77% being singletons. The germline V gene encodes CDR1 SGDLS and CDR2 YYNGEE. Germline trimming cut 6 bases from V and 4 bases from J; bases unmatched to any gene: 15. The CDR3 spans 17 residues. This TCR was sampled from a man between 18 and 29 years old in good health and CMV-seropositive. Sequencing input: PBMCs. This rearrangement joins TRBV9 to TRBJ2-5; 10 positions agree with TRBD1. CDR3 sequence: CASTHCRQGARGETQYF. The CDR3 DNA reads TGTGCCAGCACCCATTGTAGACAGGGGGCGCGGGGAGAGACCCAGTACTTC.